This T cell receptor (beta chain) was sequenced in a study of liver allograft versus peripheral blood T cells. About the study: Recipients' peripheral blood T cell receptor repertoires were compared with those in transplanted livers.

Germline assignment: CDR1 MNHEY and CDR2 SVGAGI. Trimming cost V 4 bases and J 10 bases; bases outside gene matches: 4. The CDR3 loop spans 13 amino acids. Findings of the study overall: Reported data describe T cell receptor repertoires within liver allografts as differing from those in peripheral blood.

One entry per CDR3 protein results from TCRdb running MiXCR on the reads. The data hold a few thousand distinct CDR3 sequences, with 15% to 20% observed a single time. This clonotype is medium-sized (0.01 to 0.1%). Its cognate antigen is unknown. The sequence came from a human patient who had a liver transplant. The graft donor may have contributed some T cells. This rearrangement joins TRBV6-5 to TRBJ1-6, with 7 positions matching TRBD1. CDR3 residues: CASSFQGGSPLHF. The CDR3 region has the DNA TGTGCCAGCAGTTTTCAGGGGGGGTCACCCCTCCACTTT.